The source of this TCR beta chain is a study of shared clonotypes between healthy human individuals. Across the study: CD4 naive and memory got three plates each, CD8 naive two, CD8 memory one.

As handled by the study authors: Filtering of immunoSEQ junctional sequences could not match full-length read filtering. TCRdb's table, derived via immunoSEQ multiplex PCR, lists solely in-frame clones and lacks some. D and trimming were read from the DNA, whereas the V and J calls and clone size are those reported in that table. There are nearly 600,000 clones in the sample; less than 97% occur only once, and 0.085% to 0.11% lies in the top ten. Positively selected for CCR7, the CD45RO-negative cells used as naive CD8 cells excluded terminally differentiated effector memory CD45RA+ cells. The CDR3 is 13 residues long. Germline V lookup: CDR1 SEHNR, CDR2 FQNEAQ (reference sequence). Between the trimmed V and J ends, which lost 1 base and 6 bases, there was a span of 10 bases.

This sequence was found in a woman aged 25 to 39 in good health. V and J are TRBV7-9 and TRBJ2-7, with D possibly being TRBD2 (5 bases). The sample comprised naive CD8+ T cells sorted from blood. CDR3 DNA sequence: TGTGCCAGCAGCTTAGTGGTAGGGAGCGAGCAGTACTTC. Protein product: CASSLVVGSEQYF.